The rows below give T cell receptor beta chains drawn from one sample of a study of control samples from healthy donors and cancer patients. Assay: immunoSEQ multiplex PCR; the TCRdb copy retains only in-frame clones and omits some. The table has around 6,000 clones, over 60% seen once. The sequenced material came from formalin-fixed, paraffin-embedded tissue. The receptors here all came from a male donor with melanoma. CDR3s include the opening cysteine and the closing phenylalanine or tryptophan. D genes are given only for firm matches. Size is stated for part of the rows, as once, few or many counts, or as a class when the clone is expanded.

D gene	clone size	V gene	J gene	CDR3 DNA	CDR3 protein
TRBD2	.	TRBV7-6	TRBJ2-1	TGTGCCAGCAGCTCAAGACTAGCGGGAGGGCTGGAGCAGTTCTTC	CASSSRLAGGLEQFF
TRBD2	few	TRBV6-5	TRBJ2-1	TGTGCCAGCAAACAACTAGCGGGTACCCACAATGAGCAGTTCTTC	CASKQLAGTHNEQFF
.	.	TRBV3-1/TRBV3-2	TRBJ2-4	TGTGCCAGCAGCGATCACCTTCCCATTTGCAAAGGAAAAAACATTCAGTACTTC	CASSDHLPICKGKNIQYF
.	.	TRBV3-1/TRBV3-2	TRBJ2-5	TGTGCCAGCAGCCAAGCCAGCCTATTAGAGACCCAGTACTTC	CASSQASLLETQYF
TRBD1	.	TRBV6-6	TRBJ1-1	TGTGCCAGCAGTCCAGGGGGCGCGAGCACTGAAGCTTTCTTT	CASSPGGASTEAFF
.	.	TRBV18	TRBJ1-1	TGTGCCAGCTCACCGTGGGCCTTGCGGTCTAACACTGAAGCTTTCTTT	CASSPWALRSNTEAFF
TRBD2	.	TRBV10-3	TRBJ2-1	TGTGCCATCAGTCACCACCCACCGGGGATAGCGGGAGATGAGGGCAATGAGCAGTTCTTC	CAISHHPPGIAGDEGNEQFF
.	.	TRBV28	TRBJ2-7	TGTGCCAGCACCCGACCCCCCAGGGACTACGAGCAGTACTTC	CASTRPPRDYEQYF
.	.	TRBV3-1/TRBV3-2	TRBJ2-2	TGTGCCAGCAGCCCCGCCCGGAGCACCGGGGAGCTGTTTTTT	CASSPARSTGELFF
.	.	TRBV28	TRBJ1-4	TGTGCCAGCAGGATCCGAGGGAGCTCTAATGAAAAACTGTTTTTT	CASRIRGSSNEKLFF
.	.	TRBV7-2	TRBJ2-2	TGTGCCAGCAGCTTTCTATTAGGGAACACCGGGGAGCTGTTTTTT	CASSFLLGNTGELFF
TRBD2	.	TRBV3-1/TRBV3-2	TRBJ2-1	TGTGCCAGCAGCCAGGCCCCGGGACTAGCGGGAGTGGGCAATGAGCAGTTCTTC	CASSQAPGLAGVGNEQFF
.	.	TRBV14	TRBJ2-7	TGTGCCAGCAGCCAAGCCGGGGGAACCTACGAGCAGTACTTC	CASSQAGGTYEQYF
.	.	TRBV7-9	TRBJ2-3	TGTGCCAGCAGTTTGGTTTCAGGGACGTCGACAGATACGCAGTATTTT	CASSLVSGTSTDTQYF
.	few	TRBV7-9	TRBJ2-3	TGTGCCAGCAGTCGAGTTTTATCGGGAGATACGCAGTATTTT	CASSRVLSGDTQYF
.	.	TRBV29-1	TRBJ2-7	TGCAGCGTTGGGCCTTCCAGTAGCTCCTACGAGCAGTACTTC	CSVGPSSSSYEQYF
TRBD2	.	TRBV5-1	TRBJ2-5	TGCGCCAGCAGCTTGGCGCTAGCGGGAGAAGAGCAGTACTTC	CASSLALAGEEQYF
TRBD1	.	TRBV4-1	TRBJ1-2	TGCGCCAGCAGCCCGGGACAGGGGGCGCGGGGCTACACCTTC	CASSPGQGARGYTF
.	few	TRBV11-1	TRBJ2-5	TGTGCCAGCAGCTTAGACTCCGCGGGAGAGACCCAGTACTTC	CASSLDSAGETQYF
.	.	TRBV4-1	TRBJ2-4	TGCGCCAGCAGCCAAATCACTGAAAACATTCAGTACTTC	CASSQITENIQYF
.	.	TRBV4-2	TRBJ2-3	TGTGCCAGCAGCCAAGTTGGGGTTTCTAGCACAGATACGCAGTATTTT	CASSQVGVSSTDTQYF
.	.	TRBV7-9	TRBJ1-5	TGTGCCAGCAGCTCCCCCCCAGAGCAGCCCCAGCATTTT	CASSSPPEQPQHF
.	few	TRBV3-1/TRBV3-2	TRBJ2-1	TGTGCCAGCAGCCAAGATTTGAAGATCCCCAGGGGGGTATACAATGAGCAGTTCTTC	CASSQDLKIPRGVYNEQFF
.	.	TRBV5-4	TRBJ2-2	TGTGCCAGCAGCCCCTACCTGAACACCGGGGAGCTGTTTTTT	CASSPYLNTGELFF
TRBD1	.	TRBV20-1	TRBJ2-1	TGCAGTGCTAGCCAGGGGGTTGAGCAGTTCTTC	CSASQGVEQFF
.	.	TRBV6-1	TRBJ1-5	TGTGCCAGCAGTGAAGCTAGAGGACAGCCCCAGCATTTT	CASSEARGQPQHF
TRBD1	.	TRBV5-1	TRBJ2-7	TGCGCCAGCAGCTCGGGACAGGGGTACGAGCAGTACTTC	CASSSGQGYEQYF
.	few	TRBV6-2/TRBV6-3	TRBJ2-7	TGTGCCAGCAGCCGGGACTACGAGCAGTACTTC	CASSRDYEQYF
TRBD2	few	TRBV19	TRBJ2-1	TGTGCCAGTAGTGTGACGGGAGGAAGCAGCCATGAGCAGTTCTTC	CASSVTGGSSHEQFF
TRBD1	once	TRBV28	TRBJ2-7	TGTGCCAGCAGTTTGCGGCCCGGGACAGGGTATACCTACGAGCAGTACTTC	CASSLRPGTGYTYEQYF
.	.	TRBV5-6	TRBJ1-1	TGTGCCAGCAGCCCCGTCGGCACTGAAGCTTTCTTT	CASSPVGTEAFF
.	.	TRBV24-1	TRBJ1-2	TGTGCCACCAGCCGGACGGACTATGGCTACACCTTC	CATSRTDYGYTF
TRBD2	.	TRBV27	TRBJ2-5	TGTGCCAGCAGTTCAGGACCGGGGGGGGAGACCCAGTACTTC	CASSSGPGGETQYF
.	.	TRBV4-2	TRBJ1-1	TGTGCCAGCAGCCACCTTCCGGGGCGTCGGAACACTGAAGCTTTCTTT	CASSHLPGRRNTEAFF
.	.	TRBV4-1	TRBJ2-7	TGCGCCAGCAGCCAAAACCAGGGCAGCTCCTACGAGCAGTACTTC	CASSQNQGSSYEQYF
.	.	TRBV29-1	TRBJ1-1	TGCAGCGTTGAAAGGGCGGTGAACACTGAAGCTTTCTTT	CSVERAVNTEAFF
.	few	TRBV7-2	TRBJ2-5	TGTGCCAGCAGCTTAGGCCGGACCGCGCTAGAGACCCAGTACTTC	CASSLGRTALETQYF
.	.	TRBV6-1	TRBJ2-7	TGTGCCAGCACTGAACAGGGCTCCTACGAGCAGTACTTC	CASTEQGSYEQYF
.	.	TRBV5-1	TRBJ2-2	TGCGCCAGCAGCTTGTGGGACGGATACACCGGGGAGCTGTTTTTT	CASSLWDGYTGELFF
.	few	TRBV6-5	TRBJ1-5	TGTGCCAGCAGGAGGAGTAGCAATCAGCCCCAGCATTTT	CASRRSSNQPQHF
TRBD1	.	TRBV11-3	TRBJ2-1	TGTGCCAGCTCGTCGGGACAGCACAATGAGCAGTTCTTC	CASSSGQHNEQFF
.	medium-sized	TRBV28	TRBJ1-3	TGTGCCAGCTCTACGGAGATCTCTGGAAACACCATATATTTT	CASSTEISGNTIYF
.	few	TRBV6-5	TRBJ1-1	TGTGCCAGCAGATACTCAGGGGATAACACTGAAGCTTTCTTT	CASRYSGDNTEAFF
.	.	TRBV10-3	TRBJ2-1	TGTGCCACGCGCAGGGGGGAGGACAATGAGCAGTTCTTC	CATRRGEDNEQFF
.	.	TRBV14	TRBJ2-1	TGTGCCAGCAGCCAAGATATTAGCGGAAGGGAGCAGTTCTTC	CASSQDISGREQFF
.	.	TRBV11-3	TRBJ1-1	TGTGCCAGCAGCTTAGCGGGACGGTTGAACACTGAAGCTTTCTTT	CASSLAGRLNTEAFF
TRBD2	.	TRBV6-1	TRBJ2-1	TGTGCCAGCAGTGAAGCCATTCGGGCTAGCGGGCGCAATGAGCAGTTCTTC	CASSEAIRASGRNEQFF
.	few	TRBV24-1	TRBJ2-5	TGTGCCACCAGTGATTGGCAGGGTCTGCAGACCCAGTACTTC	CATSDWQGLQTQYF
.	large	TRBV27	TRBJ2-7	TGTGCCAGCACCCTTACAGGGACGTCCTACGAGCAGTACTTC	CASTLTGTSYEQYF
.	.	TRBV6-1	TRBJ1-5	TGTGCCAGCAGTGAAACAGGGAATCAGCCCCAGCATTTT	CASSETGNQPQHF